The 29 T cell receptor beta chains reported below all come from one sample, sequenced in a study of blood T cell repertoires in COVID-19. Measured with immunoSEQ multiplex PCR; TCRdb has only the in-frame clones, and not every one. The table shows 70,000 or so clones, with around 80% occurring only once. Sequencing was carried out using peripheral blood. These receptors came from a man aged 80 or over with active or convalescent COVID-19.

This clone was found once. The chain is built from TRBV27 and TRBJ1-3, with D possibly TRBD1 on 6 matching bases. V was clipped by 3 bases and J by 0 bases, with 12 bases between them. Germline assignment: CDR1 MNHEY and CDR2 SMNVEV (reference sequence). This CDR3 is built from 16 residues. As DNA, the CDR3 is TGTGCCAGCAGTTTGTCAGGGGCGTTCTCTGGAAACACCATATATTTT. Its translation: CASSLSGAFSGNTIYF.

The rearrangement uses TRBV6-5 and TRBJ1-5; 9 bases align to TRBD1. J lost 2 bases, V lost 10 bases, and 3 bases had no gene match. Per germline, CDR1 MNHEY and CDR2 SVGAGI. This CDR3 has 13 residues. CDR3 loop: CATRTGGNQPQHF. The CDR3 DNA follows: TGTGCCACCCGGACAGGGGGCAATCAGCCCCAGCATTTT.

This chain's CDR3 is CASSPRDRGQYYDTGELFF. The CDR3 DNA sequence: TGTGCCAGCAGTCCGCGGGACAGGGGGCAGTATTATGACACCGGGGAGCTGTTTTTT. The J gene is TRBJ2-2, the V gene TRBV6-6, with TRBD1 identical over 12 bases. V lost 5 bases and J lost 3; bases outside the gene matches: 13. This CDR3 spans 19 amino acids. Germline V gene data show CDR1 as MNHNY and CDR2 as SVGAGI (reference sequence).

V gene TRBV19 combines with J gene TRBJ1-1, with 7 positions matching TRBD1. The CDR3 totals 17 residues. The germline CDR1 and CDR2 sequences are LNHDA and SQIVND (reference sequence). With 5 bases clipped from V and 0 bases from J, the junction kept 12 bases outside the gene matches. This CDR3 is CASSYRRQGGMNTEAFF. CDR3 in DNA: TGTGCCAGTAGTTACCGAAGACAGGGTGGGATGAACACTGAAGCTTTCTTT.

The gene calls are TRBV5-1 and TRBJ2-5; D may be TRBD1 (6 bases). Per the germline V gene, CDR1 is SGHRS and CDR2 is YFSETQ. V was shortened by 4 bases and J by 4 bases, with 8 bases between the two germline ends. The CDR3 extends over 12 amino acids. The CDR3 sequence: CASSARGETQYF. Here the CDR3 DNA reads TGCGCCAGCAGCGCCAGGGGAGAGACCCAGTACTTC.

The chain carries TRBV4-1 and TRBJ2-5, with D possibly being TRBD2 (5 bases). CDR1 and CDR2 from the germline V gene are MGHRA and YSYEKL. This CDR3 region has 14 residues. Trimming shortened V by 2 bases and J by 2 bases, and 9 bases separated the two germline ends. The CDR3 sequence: CASSQPGRQETQYF. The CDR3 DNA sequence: TGCGCCAGCAGCCAACCTGGGAGACAAGAGACCCAGTACTTC.

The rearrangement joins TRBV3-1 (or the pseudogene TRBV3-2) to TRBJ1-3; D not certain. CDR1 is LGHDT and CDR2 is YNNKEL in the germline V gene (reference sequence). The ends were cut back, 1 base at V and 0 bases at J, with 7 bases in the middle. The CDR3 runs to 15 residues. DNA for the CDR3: TGTGCCAGCAGCCAAGGTGGCAGCTCTGGAAACACCATATATTTT. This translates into CASSQGGSSGNTIYF.

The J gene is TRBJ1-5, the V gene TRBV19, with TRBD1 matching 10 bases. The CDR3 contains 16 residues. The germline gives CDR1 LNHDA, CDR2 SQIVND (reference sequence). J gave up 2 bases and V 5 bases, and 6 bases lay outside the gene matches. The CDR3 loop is CASSPRDRGGNQPQHF. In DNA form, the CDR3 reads TGTGCCAGTAGTCCAAGGGACAGGGGAGGCAATCAGCCCCAGCATTTT.

The CDR3 loop is CASSQDSGNTIYF. Written as DNA, the CDR3 is TGTGCCAGCAGCCAAGATTCAGGAAACACCATATATTTT. This chain uses TRBV3-1 (or the pseudogene TRBV3-2) with TRBJ1-3, with D unclear. V dropped 0 bases and J dropped 4 bases, with 4 bases sitting between them. This CDR3 has 13 amino acids. CDR1 and CDR2 (germline): LGHDT, YNNKEL (reference sequence).

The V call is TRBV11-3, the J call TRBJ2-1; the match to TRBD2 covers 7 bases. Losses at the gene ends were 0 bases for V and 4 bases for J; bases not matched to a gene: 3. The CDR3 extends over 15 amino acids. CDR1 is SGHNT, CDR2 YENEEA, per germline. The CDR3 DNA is TGTGCCAGCAGCTTAGATGTGGGGGGGTACAATGAGCAGTTCTTC. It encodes CASSLDVGGYNEQFF. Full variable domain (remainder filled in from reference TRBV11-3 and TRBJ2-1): EAGVVQSPRYKIIEKKQPVAFWCNPISGHNTLYWYLQNLGQGPELLIRYENEEAVDDSQLPKDRFSAERLKGVDSTLKIQPAELGDSAVYLCASSLDVGGYNEQFFGPGTRLTVL.

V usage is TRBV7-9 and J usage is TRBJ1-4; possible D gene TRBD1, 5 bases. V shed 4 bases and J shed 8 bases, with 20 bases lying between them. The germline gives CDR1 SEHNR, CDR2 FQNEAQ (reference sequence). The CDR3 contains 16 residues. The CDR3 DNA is TGTGCCAGCAGCTCGAGCGGGCGGCAGGGCTACGAAAAACTGTTTTTT. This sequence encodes CASSSSGRQGYEKLFF.

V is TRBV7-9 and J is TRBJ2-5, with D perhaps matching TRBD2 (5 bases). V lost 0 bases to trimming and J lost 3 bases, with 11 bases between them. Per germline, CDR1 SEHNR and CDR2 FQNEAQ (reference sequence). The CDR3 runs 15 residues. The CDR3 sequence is CASSLAGSGEETQYF. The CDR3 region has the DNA TGTGCCAGCAGCTTAGCAGGTTCCGGGGAAGAGACCCAGTACTTC.

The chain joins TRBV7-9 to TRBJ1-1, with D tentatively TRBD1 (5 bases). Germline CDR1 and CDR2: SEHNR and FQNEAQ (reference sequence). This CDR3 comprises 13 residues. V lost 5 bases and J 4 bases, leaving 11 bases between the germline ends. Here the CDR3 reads CASSGGTATEAFF. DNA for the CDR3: TGTGCCAGCAGCGGAGGGACTGCCACTGAAGCTTTCTTT.

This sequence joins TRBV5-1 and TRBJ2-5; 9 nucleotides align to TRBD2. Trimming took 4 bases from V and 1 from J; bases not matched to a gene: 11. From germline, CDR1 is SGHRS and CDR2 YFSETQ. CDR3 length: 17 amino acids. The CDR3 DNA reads TGCGCCAGCAGCCCGACAAGGGCGGGAGGGAGCCAAGAGACCCAGTACTTC. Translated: CASSPTRAGGSQETQYF.

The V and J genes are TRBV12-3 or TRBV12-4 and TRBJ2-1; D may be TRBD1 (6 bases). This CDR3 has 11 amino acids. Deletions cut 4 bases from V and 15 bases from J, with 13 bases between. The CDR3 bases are TGTGCCAGCAGTTCGGACAGAGTGACGTTCTTC. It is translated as CASSSDRVTFF.

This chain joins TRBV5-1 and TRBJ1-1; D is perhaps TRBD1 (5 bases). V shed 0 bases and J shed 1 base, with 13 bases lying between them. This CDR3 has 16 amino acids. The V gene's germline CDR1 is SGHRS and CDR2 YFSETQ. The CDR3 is CASSLVAGPPNTEAFF. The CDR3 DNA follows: TGCGCCAGCAGCTTGGTGGCAGGGCCCCCGAACACTGAAGCTTTCTTT.

As DNA, the CDR3 is TGCAGTGCTAGTGACGGCAATCAGCCCCAGCATTTT. It translates to CSASDGNQPQHF. The chain combines TRBV20-1 with TRBJ1-5; no clear D gene. The CDR3 covers 12 residues. Germline CDR1 is DFQATT and CDR2 is SNEGSKA (reference sequence). V lost 3 bases to trimming and J lost 2 bases, with 5 bases between them.

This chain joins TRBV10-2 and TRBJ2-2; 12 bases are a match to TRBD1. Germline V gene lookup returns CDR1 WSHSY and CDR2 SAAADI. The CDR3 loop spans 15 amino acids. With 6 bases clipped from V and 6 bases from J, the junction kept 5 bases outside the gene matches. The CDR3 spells CASRAGTGGAGELFF. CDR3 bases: TGCGCCAGCAGAGCCGGGACAGGGGGCGCCGGGGAGCTGTTTTTT.

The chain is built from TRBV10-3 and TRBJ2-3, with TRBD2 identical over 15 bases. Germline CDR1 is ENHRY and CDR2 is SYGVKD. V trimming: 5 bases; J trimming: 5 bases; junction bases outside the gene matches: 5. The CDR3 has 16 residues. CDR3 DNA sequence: TGTGCCATCAGTCGGACTAGCGGGGGGGCGGTAGATACGCAGTATTTT. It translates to CAISRTSGGAVDTQYF.

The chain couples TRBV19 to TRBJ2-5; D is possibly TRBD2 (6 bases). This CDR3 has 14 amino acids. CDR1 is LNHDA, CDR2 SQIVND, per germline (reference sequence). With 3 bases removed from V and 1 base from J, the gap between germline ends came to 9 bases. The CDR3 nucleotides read TGTGCCAGTAGTATTGGGGGGTCCCAAGAGACCCAGTACTTC. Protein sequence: CASSIGGSQETQYF.

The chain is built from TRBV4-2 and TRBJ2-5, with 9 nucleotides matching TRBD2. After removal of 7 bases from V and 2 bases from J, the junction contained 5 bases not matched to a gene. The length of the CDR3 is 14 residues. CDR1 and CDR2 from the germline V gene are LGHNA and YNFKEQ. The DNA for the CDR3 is TGTGCCAGCAAAAGGACTAGCGCACAAGAGACCCAGTACTTC. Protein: CASKRTSAQETQYF.

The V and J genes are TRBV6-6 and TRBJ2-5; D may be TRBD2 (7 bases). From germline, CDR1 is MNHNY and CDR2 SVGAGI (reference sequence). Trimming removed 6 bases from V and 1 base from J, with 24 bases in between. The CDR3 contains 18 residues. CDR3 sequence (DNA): TGTGCCAGCAGCGGGGACAATCTTGTGGCGGGGGCCCAAGAGACCCAGTACTTC. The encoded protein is CASSGDNLVAGAQETQYF.

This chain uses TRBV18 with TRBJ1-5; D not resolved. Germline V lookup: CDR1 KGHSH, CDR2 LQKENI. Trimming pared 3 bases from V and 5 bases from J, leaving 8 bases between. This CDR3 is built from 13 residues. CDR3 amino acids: CASSPGRDQPQHF. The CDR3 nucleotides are TGTGCCAGCTCACCGGGGAGAGATCAGCCCCAGCATTTT.

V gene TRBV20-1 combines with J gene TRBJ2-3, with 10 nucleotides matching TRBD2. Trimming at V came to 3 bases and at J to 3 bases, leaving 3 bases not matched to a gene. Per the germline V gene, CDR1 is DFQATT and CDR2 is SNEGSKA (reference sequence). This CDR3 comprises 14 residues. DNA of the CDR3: TGCAGTGCTAGTATTAGCGGGAGGACAGATACGCAGTATTTT. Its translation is CSASISGRTDTQYF.

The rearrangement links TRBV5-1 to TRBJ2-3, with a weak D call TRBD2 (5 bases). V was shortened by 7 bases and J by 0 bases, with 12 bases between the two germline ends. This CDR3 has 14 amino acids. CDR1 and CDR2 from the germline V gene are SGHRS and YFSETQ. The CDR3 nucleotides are TGCGCCAGCGGTCGGGGTATAAGCACAGATACGCAGTATTTT. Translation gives CASGRGISTDTQYF.

The CDR3 sequence is CASRRTYNTEAFF. As DNA, the CDR3 is TGTGCCAGCAGACGAACCTACAACACTGAAGCTTTCTTT. This chain joins TRBV3-1 (or the pseudogene TRBV3-2) and TRBJ1-1; the D is unclear. The CDR3 contains 13 residues. The germline V gene encodes CDR1 LGHDT and CDR2 YNNKEL (reference sequence). The V and J ends lost 6 bases and 2 bases respectively, with 10 bases between them.

CDR3 protein: CASSLAGGGSGTEAFF. The DNA of the CDR3 is TGCGCCAGCAGCTTGGCGGGGGGAGGGTCTGGCACTGAAGCTTTCTTT. The chain joins TRBV5-1 to TRBJ1-1; D might be TRBD1 (5 bases). V shed 0 bases and J shed 4 bases, with 16 bases lying between them. CDR3 length equals 16 residues. The germline V gene has CDR1 SGHRS and CDR2 YFSETQ.

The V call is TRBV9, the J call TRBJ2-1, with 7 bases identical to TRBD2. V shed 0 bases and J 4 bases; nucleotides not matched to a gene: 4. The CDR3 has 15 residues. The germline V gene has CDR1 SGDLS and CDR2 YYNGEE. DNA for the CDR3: TGTGCCAGCAGCGTAGTCGGGCGGGGGTACAATGAGCAGTTCTTC. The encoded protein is CASSVVGRGYNEQFF.

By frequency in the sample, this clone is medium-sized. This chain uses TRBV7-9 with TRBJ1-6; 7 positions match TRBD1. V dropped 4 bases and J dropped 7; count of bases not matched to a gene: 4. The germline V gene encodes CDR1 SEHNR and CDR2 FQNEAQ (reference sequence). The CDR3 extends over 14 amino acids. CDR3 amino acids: CASSSGQQNSPLHF. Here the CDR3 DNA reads TGTGCCAGCAGCTCGGGACAGCAAAATTCACCCCTCCACTTT. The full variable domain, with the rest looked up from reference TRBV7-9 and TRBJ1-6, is DTGVSQNPRHKITKRGQNVTFRCDPISEHNRLYWYRQTLGQGPEFLTYFQNEAQLEKSRLLSDRFSAERPKGSFSTLEIQRTEQGDSAMYLCASSSGQQNSPLHFGNGTRLTVT.